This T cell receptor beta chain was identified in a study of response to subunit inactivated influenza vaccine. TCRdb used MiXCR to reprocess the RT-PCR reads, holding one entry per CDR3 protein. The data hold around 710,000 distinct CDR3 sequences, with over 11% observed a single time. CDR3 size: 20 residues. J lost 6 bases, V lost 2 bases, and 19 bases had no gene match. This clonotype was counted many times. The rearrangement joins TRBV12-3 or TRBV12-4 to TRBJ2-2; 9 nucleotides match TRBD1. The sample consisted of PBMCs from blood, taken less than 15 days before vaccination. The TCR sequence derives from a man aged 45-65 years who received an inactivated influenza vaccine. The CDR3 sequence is CASSLRPGQGRWGLSGELFF. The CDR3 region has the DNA TGTGCCAGCAGTTTACGGCCGGGACAGGGTCGCTGGGGGTTGTCCGGGGAGCTGTTTTTT.